This passage covers 21 T cell receptor beta chains from one sample sequenced in a study of shared clonotypes between healthy human individuals. TCRdb's copy holds only in-frame clones and misses some; the assay was immunoSEQ multiplex PCR. This sample has fewer than 600,000 clones, with 60% to 85% found just once. Sequences were obtained from PBMCs. The origin of the receptors is a middle-aged woman in good health. Some clones in this sample may be carry-over from other donors' samples.

The rearrangement links TRBV18 to TRBJ2-5; 10 nucleotides align to TRBD1. The trim removed 3 bases at V and 5 bases at J, leaving 3 bases unmatched. Germline assignment: CDR1 KGHSH and CDR2 LQKENI. The CDR3 extends over 14 amino acids. The CDR3 bases are TGTGCCAGCTCACCCGGGACAGGGGTGGAGACCCAGTACTTC. This translates into CASSPGTGVETQYF.

This chain connects TRBV5-4 to TRBJ2-1, with D hard to call. V was clipped by 0 bases and J by 5 bases, with 15 bases between them. Germline V CDR1 and CDR2: SGHNT, YYREEE (reference sequence). The CDR3 length is 16 residues. The CDR3 DNA is TGTGCCAGCAGCTTGGAGGGCGTCGGCGTTAACAATGAGCAGTTCTTC. Translation gives CASSLEGVGVNNEQFF.

This clone has a handful of counts. V usage is TRBV28 and J usage is TRBJ1-5, with D maybe TRBD1 (5 bases). The CDR3 extends over 14 amino acids. Germline-derived CDR1 and CDR2 are MDHEN and SYDVKM. The germline V and J ends were trimmed by 3 bases and 7 bases, with 13 bases remaining between them. CDR3 sequence (DNA): TGTGCCAGCAGTTTGTTAAACCGGGGGCAGCCCCAGCATTTT. Translated, it gives CASSLLNRGQPQHF.

This clone was observed once. For the CDR3, the DNA is TGCAGCGTTCGGAGCGGGGTCCAAGAGACCCAGTACTTC. Protein: CSVRSGVQETQYF. The chain uses TRBV29-1 and TRBJ2-5; TRBD2 aligns across 7 bases. The V gene's germline CDR1 is SQVTM and CDR2 ANQGSEA. The CDR3 loop spans 13 amino acids. V lost 5 bases, J lost 1 base, and 4 bases stayed unmatched. Combining the CDR3 with reference TRBV29-1 and TRBJ2-5 gives the whole variable domain SAVISQKPSRDICQRGTSLTIQCQVDSQVTMMFWYRQQPGQSLTLIATANQGSEATYESGFVIDKFPISRPNLTFSTLTVSNMSPEDSSIYLCSVRSGVQETQYFGPGTRLLVL.

In the case of this clone: Other DNA sequences in the sample encode the same CDR3. This chain connects TRBV7-9 to TRBJ2-5; the match to TRBD2 covers 10 bases. The trim removed 1 base at V and 5 bases at J, leaving 1 base unmatched. The CDR3 runs to 14 residues. The germline V gene has CDR1 SEHNR and CDR2 FQNEAQ (reference sequence). CDR3 loop: CASSLVAGGETQYF. The DNA of the CDR3 is TGTGCCAGCAGCTTAGTAGCGGGAGGCGAGACCCAGTACTTC.

The chain is built from TRBV5-6 and TRBJ2-1; 15 nucleotides line up with TRBD2. Germline V gene sequence: CDR1 SGHDT, CDR2 YYEEEE. Trimming at V came to 2 bases and at J to 1 base, leaving 4 bases not matched to a gene. This CDR3 contains 18 residues. The CDR3 sequence is CASSFLGLAGGSYNEQFF. The CDR3 bases are TGTGCCAGCAGCTTCCTGGGACTAGCGGGAGGTTCCTACAATGAGCAGTTCTTC.

The CDR3 DNA sequence: TGCACCAGCAGCCAACCCTGCGGGCTAGCCCACTACAATGAGCAGTTCTTC. It encodes CTSSQPCGLAHYNEQFF. This chain joins TRBV1 and TRBJ2-1; no check of the table's D call, TRBD2, against the DNA was made. TRBV1 is recorded as a pseudogene. The CDR3 length is 17 residues.

The chain combines TRBV28 with TRBJ2-3; the match to TRBD1 covers 10 bases. The CDR3 is 16 residues long. V was pared by 6 bases and J by 4 bases, with 10 bases of the junction left unmatched. Per the germline V gene, CDR1 is MDHEN and CDR2 is SYDVKM. Written as DNA, the CDR3 is TGTGCCAGCAGAAGGGACAGGGGCCCGTGGGCAGATACGCAGTATTTT. Translating gives CASRRDRGPWADTQYF. The whole variable domain, filled in from reference TRBV28 and TRBJ2-3, reads DVKVTQSSRYLVKRTGEKVFLECVQDMDHENMFWYRQDPGLGLRLIYFSYDVKMKEKGDIPEGYSVSREKKERFSLILESASTNQTSMYLCASRRDRGPWADTQYFGPGTRLTVL.

This rearrangement joins TRBV28 to TRBJ1-5; TRBD1 agrees at 8 bases. V lost 7 bases and J lost 6; bases outside the gene matches: 5. Germline V gene lookup returns CDR1 MDHEN and CDR2 SYDVKM. The CDR3 length is 13 residues. The CDR3 coding sequence is TGTGCCAGCAAACCCCAGGGGGCTCAGCCCCAGCATTTT. It encodes CASKPQGAQPQHF.

V usage is TRBV10-3 and J usage is TRBJ2-1; D call uncertain. CDR1 and CDR2 (germline): ENHRY, SYGVKD. This CDR3 comprises 13 residues. V dropped 6 bases and J dropped 4 bases, with 10 bases sitting between them. The CDR3 coding sequence is TGTGCCATCAGCCCCATGCCGTACAATGAGCAGTTCTTC. Residues: CAISPMPYNEQFF.

The sample holds a few counts of this clone. This chain joins TRBV5-5 and TRBJ2-7; D is perhaps TRBD2 (5 bases). Deletions cut 4 bases from V and 3 bases from J, with 11 bases between. Looked up from germline, CDR1 is SGHKS and CDR2 is YYEKEE (reference sequence). This CDR3 comprises 13 residues. The CDR3 loop reads CASSRDGGYEQYF. The CDR3, as DNA: TGTGCCAGCAGCCGCGACGGAGGCTACGAGCAGTACTTC.

The CDR3 loop reads CASSYSGQVDTQYF. CDR3 coding DNA: TGTGCCAGCAGTTACTCTGGACAAGTGGATACGCAGTATTTT. The chain has TRBV6-6 and TRBJ2-3, with D perhaps matching TRBD1 (5 bases). This CDR3 spans 14 amino acids. Germline lookup yields CDR1 MNHNY and CDR2 SVGAGI (reference sequence). Trimming took 0 bases from V and 6 from J, leaving 10 bases between them.

The chain recombines TRBV28 with TRBJ2-1, with a tentative D call TRBD1 (7 bases). V was shortened by 4 bases and J by 10 bases, with 14 bases between the two germline ends. The CDR3 length is 13 residues. CDR1 MDHEN and CDR2 SYDVKM come from the germline V gene. The CDR3 nucleotides are TGTGCCAGCAGTTCAACAGGGGAGGAAGAGCAGTTCTTC. Amino acids: CASSSTGEEEQFF.

The chain joins TRBV9 to TRBJ1-2, with D possibly being TRBD1 (5 bases). With 4 bases removed from V and 2 bases from J, the gap between germline ends came to 18 bases. The CDR3 is 16 residues long. The germline V gene encodes CDR1 SGDLS and CDR2 YYNGEE. The CDR3 nucleotides read TGTGCCAGCAGCCCCCAGCCCCCGACAGAAAACTATGGCTACACCTTC. Amino acid sequence: CASSPQPPTENYGYTF.

This chain links TRBV7-3 with TRBJ2-1, with 15 positions matching TRBD2. Germline loops: CDR1 SGHTA, CDR2 FQGTGA. This CDR3 is 16 amino acids long. The ends lost 5 bases at V and 8 bases at J; junction bases unmatched: 7. For the CDR3, the DNA is TGTGCCAGCAGCGCCGGACTAGCGGGAGGGGTAGATGAGCAGTTCTTC. Translated: CASSAGLAGGVDEQFF.

V gene TRBV7-3 combines with J gene TRBJ2-1; TRBD2 matches 8 bases. The trim removed 5 bases at V and 10 bases at J, leaving 10 bases unmatched. CDR1 SGHTA and CDR2 FQGTGA come from the germline V gene. CDR3 length equals 14 residues. The CDR3 region has the DNA TGTGCCAGCAGCCAGACCGGGACTAGGAACGAGCAGTTCTTC. Translating gives CASSQTGTRNEQFF.

The chain uses TRBV28 and TRBJ2-7, with TRBD2 as a possible D gene (5 bases). This CDR3 is 14 amino acids long. V dropped 7 bases and J dropped 2 bases, with 15 bases sitting between them. Germline values: CDR1 MDHEN, CDR2 SYDVKM. As DNA, the CDR3 is TGTGCCAGCAACTCTCGCGGGCGGACCTACGAGCAGTACTTC. Its translation: CASNSRGRTYEQYF.

In DNA form, the CDR3 reads TGTGCCAGCAGTGAGAGATTACAAGAGACCCAGTACTTC. Its protein is CASSERLQETQYF. This chain joins TRBV2 and TRBJ2-5, with D uncertain. Looked up from germline, CDR1 is SNHLY and CDR2 is FYNNEI. The CDR3 is 13 amino acids. Trimming pared 3 bases from V and 2 bases from J, leaving 7 bases between.

The V and J genes are TRBV27 and TRBJ2-2; unclear D gene. In germline, CDR1 is MNHEY, CDR2 SMNVEV (reference sequence). The CDR3 runs 13 residues. V lost 6 bases to trimming and J lost 2 bases, with 7 bases between them. Here the CDR3 reads CASRDRNTGELFF. CDR3 coding DNA: TGTGCCAGCAGGGACCGAAACACCGGGGAGCTGTTTTTT.

The chain couples TRBV14 to TRBJ2-7; the D is unclear. The CDR3 length is 12 residues. The germline V gene has CDR1 SGHDN and CDR2 FVKESK. Trimming removed 5 bases at V and 9 bases at J, with 14 bases between. The CDR3 here is CASSTRPSRQYF. In DNA form, the CDR3 reads TGTGCCAGCAGCACCCGACCCAGCCGGCAGTACTTC.

A few counts support this clone. The V gene is TRBV7-2, the J gene TRBJ2-1; D tentatively reads TRBD1 or TRBD2 (5 bases each). The CDR3 length is 13 residues. The V gene's germline CDR1 is SGHTA and CDR2 FQGNSA. V lost 5 bases and J lost 6, with 11 bases in between. CDR3: CASSLFGGNEQFF. For the CDR3, the DNA is TGTGCCAGCAGCCTATTTGGGGGCAATGAGCAGTTCTTC. The variable domain in full, with the rest retrieved from reference TRBV7-2 and TRBJ2-1, is GAGVSQSPSNKVTEKGKDVELRCDPISGHTALYWYRQSLGQGLEFLIYFQGNSAPDKSGLPSDRFSAERTGGSVSTLTIQRTQQEDSAVYLCASSLFGGNEQFFGPGTRLTVL.